The 29 T cell receptor beta chains presented below share a single source sample, sequenced in a study of cytomegalovirus exposure and HLA in healthy donors. The PCR had 60 Vbeta and 13 Jbeta primers. Clones were sequenced by immunoSEQ multiplex PCR, and TCRdb holds only the in-frame ones, with some missing. The sample yields 200,000 to 250,000 clones, 70% to 80% seen once. Sequenced material: PBMCs. The receptors stem from a man aged 35 to 55 in good health and CMV-seronegative.

The chain links TRBV27 to TRBJ2-7; D is possibly TRBD2 (6 bases). The germline V and J ends were trimmed by 2 bases and 4 bases, with 18 bases remaining between them. CDR3 length: 16 residues. Looked up from germline, CDR1 is MNHEY and CDR2 is SMNVEV (reference sequence). For the CDR3, the DNA is TGTGCCAGCAGTTTAGTTGCCGGGACTTTCCCTTACGAGCAGTACTTC. Translation: CASSLVAGTFPYEQYF.

The rearrangement uses TRBV4-3 and TRBJ2-2; 12 bases line up with TRBD2. V shed 4 bases, J shed 3 bases, and the junction held 6 bases outside the gene matches. CDR1 and CDR2 (germline): LGHNA, YSLEER. CDR3 length equals 17 residues. The CDR3 loop reads CASSLPGLAGHTGELFF. CDR3 coding DNA: TGCGCCAGCAGCCTCCCGGGACTAGCGGGCCACACCGGGGAGCTGTTTTTT.

The chain joins TRBV20-1 to TRBJ2-5; no reliable D call. This CDR3 is built from 10 residues. Trimming stripped 6 bases from V and 5 bases from J, with 7 bases between. Germline CDR1 reads DFQATT; CDR2 reads SNEGSKA (reference sequence). CDR3 in amino acids: CSAQSETQYF. The CDR3 nucleotides read TGCAGTGCGCAGTCGGAGACCCAGTACTTC.

This chain links TRBV27 with TRBJ2-7; tentatively, D is TRBD1 (6 bases). V was shortened by 3 bases and J by 1 base, with 10 bases between the two germline ends. This CDR3 region has 14 residues. Per the germline V gene, CDR1 is MNHEY and CDR2 is SMNVEV (reference sequence). The CDR3 DNA reads TGTGCCAGCAGTTTGGGGGCCGCATCCTACGAGCAGTACTTC. Translation gives CASSLGAASYEQYF.

The chain uses TRBV2 and TRBJ1-3; a possible D gene is TRBD1 (6 bases). Germline V CDR1 and CDR2: SNHLY, FYNNEI. The V end lost 7 bases, the J end lost 0 bases, and 16 bases lay between the germline ends. The CDR3 has 16 residues. The chain's CDR3 is CASKLVGAHSGNTIYF. CDR3 in DNA: TGTGCCAGCAAACTTGTGGGGGCCCACTCTGGAAACACCATATATTTT.

This sequence joins TRBV10-3 and TRBJ2-7, with 7 nucleotides matching TRBD1. Germline V gene data show CDR1 as ENHRY and CDR2 as SYGVKD. J gave up 3 bases and V 2 bases, and 22 bases lay outside the gene matches. The CDR3 has 20 amino acids. The CDR3: CAISEEPTGNHRGPYYEQYF. The CDR3 DNA reads TGTGCCATCAGTGAGGAACCGACAGGGAACCACAGGGGACCCTACTACGAGCAGTACTTC.

In its sample, this clone was seen once. The chain recombines TRBV11-3 with TRBJ1-2; perhaps TRBD1 as D (6 bases). Germline V gene data show CDR1 as SGHNT and CDR2 as YENEEA. The CDR3 sequence is 12 residues long. The V and J ends lost 1 base and 8 bases respectively, with 8 bases between them. In DNA, the CDR3 is TGTGCCAGCAGCTTAGCAGGGGAAGGCTACACCTTC. Translation: CASSLAGEGYTF.

This clone is a singleton in its sample. The J gene is TRBJ1-4, the V gene TRBV7-9; no firm D call. The V end lost 2 bases, the J end lost 3 bases, and 13 bases lay between the germline ends. This CDR3 is 16 amino acids long. Per germline, CDR1 SEHNR and CDR2 FQNEAQ (reference sequence). As DNA, the CDR3 is TGTGCCAGCAGCTTAAAGGAGGGATTGGCTAATGAAAAACTGTTTTTT. Residues: CASSLKEGLANEKLFF. Filled out from reference TRBV7-9 and TRBJ1-4, the complete variable domain reads DTGVSQNPRHKITKRGQNVTFRCDPISEHNRLYWYRQTLGQGPEFLTYFQNEAQLEKSRLLSDRFSAERPKGSFSTLEIQRTEQGDSAMYLCASSLKEGLANEKLFFGSGTQLSVL.

The gene calls are TRBV2 and TRBJ2-7; maybe TRBD1 (6 bases). The CDR3 runs to 14 residues. Germline assignment: CDR1 SNHLY and CDR2 FYNNEI. V lost 6 bases to trimming and J lost 7 bases, with 19 bases between them. The CDR3 sequence is CASRAGTTSGEQYF. CDR3 nucleotides: TGTGCCAGCAGAGCCGGGACAACGTCAGGAGAGCAGTACTTC.

This clone was seen more than once but under ten times. The rearrangement links TRBV4-1 to TRBJ2-3; 9 bases line up with TRBD1. V shed 2 bases, J shed 4 bases, and the junction held 16 bases outside the gene matches. Germline loops: CDR1 MGHRA, CDR2 YSYEKL. The CDR3 consists of 19 residues. This CDR3 reads CASSQQKGKPGQGADTQYF. In DNA, the CDR3 is TGCGCCAGCAGCCAACAAAAGGGGAAGCCGGGACAGGGCGCAGATACGCAGTATTTT.

The chain has TRBV10-3 and TRBJ1-3; no firm D call. V was trimmed by 6 bases and J by 0 bases, leaving 12 bases between them. The V gene's germline CDR1 is ENHRY and CDR2 SYGVKD. There are 15 residues in the CDR3. CDR3 coding DNA: TGTGCCATCAGAAGCACCCGGGACTCTGGAAACACCATATATTTT. Translating it yields CAIRSTRDSGNTIYF.

The J gene is TRBJ2-7, the V gene TRBV7-9, with 12 bases aligning to TRBD1. Germline V gene lookup returns CDR1 SEHNR and CDR2 FQNEAQ (reference sequence). With 1 base clipped from V and 7 bases from J, the junction kept 11 bases outside the gene matches. CDR3 length equals 17 residues. CDR3 region: CASSLVGSGQGAVEQYF. The CDR3 nucleotides are TGTGCCAGCAGCTTAGTGGGGTCGGGACAGGGGGCTGTAGAGCAGTACTTC.

V gene TRBV4-3 combines with J gene TRBJ2-3; D might be TRBD2 (6 bases). Germline V gene lookup returns CDR1 LGHNA and CDR2 YSLEER. The CDR3 sequence is 19 residues long. Trimming took 4 bases from V and 1 from J, leaving 24 bases between them. The CDR3 region has the DNA TGCGCCAGCAGCCCAGGCCCTTCCGCGACTAGTTTAGGCACAGATACGCAGTATTTT. It yields the protein CASSPGPSATSLGTDTQYF.

This CDR3 is CASSENNGYTF. The CDR3 nucleotides read TGTGCCAGCAGCGAGAATAATGGCTACACCTTC. V is TRBV5-7 and J is TRBJ1-2; D is unclear. TRBV5-7 is given ORF status, its function remaining uncertain. The CDR3 consists of 11 residues. Between the trimmed V and J ends, which lost 4 bases and 6 bases, there was a span of 7 bases.

Only a few counts were recorded for this clone. The chain couples TRBV7-3 to TRBJ1-4; D call uncertain. Between the trimmed V and J ends, which lost 5 bases and 7 bases, there was a span of 11 bases. Germline V gives CDR1 SGHTA, CDR2 FQGTGA. This CDR3 comprises 13 residues. The CDR3 nucleotides are TGTGCCAGCAGCGCAAAGCCGGGTGAAAAACTGTTTTTT. This sequence encodes CASSAKPGEKLFF.

This clone was observed a few times. This chain connects TRBV9 to TRBJ2-1; tentative D call: TRBD2 (7 bases). The CDR3 extends over 17 amino acids. Looked up from germline, CDR1 is SGDLS and CDR2 is YYNGEE. Trimming took off 4 bases at V and 8 bases at J, with 25 bases between the two ends. In DNA, the CDR3 is TGTGCCAGCAGCCCTTCCCTCTCACTAGGGGGGGCTCATGAGCAGTTCTTC. Encoded protein: CASSPSLSLGGAHEQFF. The complete variable domain, with remaining parts taken from reference TRBV9 and TRBJ2-1, reads DSGVTQTPKHLITATGQRVTLRCSPRSGDLSVYWYQQSLDQGLQFLIQYYNGEERAKGNILERFSAQQFPDLHSELNLSSLELGDSALYFCASSPSLSLGGAHEQFFGPGTRLTVL.

This rearrangement joins TRBV7-6 to TRBJ2-7, with TRBD2 identical over 7 bases. This CDR3 contains 15 residues. Germline assignment: CDR1 SGHVS and CDR2 FNYEAQ. V dropped 3 bases and J dropped 3; count of bases not matched to a gene: 8. The CDR3 loop reads CASSLGGDGNYEQYF. CDR3 sequence (DNA): TGTGCCAGCAGCTTGGGGGGGGACGGAAACTACGAGCAGTACTTC.

This clone was counted a single time. The chain couples TRBV9 to TRBJ1-1; D ambiguous. Trimming took 0 bases from V and 4 from J, leaving 10 bases between them. In germline, CDR1 is SGDLS, CDR2 YYNGEE. This CDR3 has 14 residues. CDR3 bases: TGTGCCAGCAGCGTAGGGAGGAAGGGCACTGAAGCTTTCTTT. It codes for CASSVGRKGTEAFF.

This chain uses TRBV4-1 with TRBJ2-2, with 7 positions matching TRBD2. From germline, CDR1 is MGHRA and CDR2 YSYEKL. This CDR3 region has 17 residues. The V segment lost 0 bases and the J segment 6 bases; nucleotides outside the gene matches: 10. The chain's CDR3 is CASSQDPSRLAAGELFF. The CDR3 nucleotides read TGCGCCAGCAGCCAAGATCCCTCTAGGCTAGCGGCCGGGGAGCTGTTTTTT.

V gene TRBV10-3 combines with J gene TRBJ2-7; TRBD2 matches 9 bases. Looked up from germline, CDR1 is ENHRY and CDR2 is SYGVKD. The trim removed 6 bases at V and 7 bases at J, leaving 10 bases unmatched. This CDR3 is built from 14 residues. The CDR3 loop is CAISQASGTKEQYF. CDR3 bases: TGTGCCATCAGCCAGGCTAGCGGGACGAAAGAGCAGTACTTC.

V is TRBV28 and J is TRBJ2-7, with TRBD2 as a possible D gene (5 bases). This CDR3 has 14 residues. The germline V and J ends were trimmed by 1 base and 4 bases, with 11 bases remaining between them. From germline, CDR1 is MDHEN and CDR2 SYDVKM. Here the CDR3 reads CASSLSFGKYEQYF. The CDR3, as DNA: TGTGCCAGCAGTTTATCTTTCGGGAAATACGAGCAGTACTTC.

The chain joins TRBV28 to TRBJ2-7; D is perhaps TRBD1 (5 bases). Germline loops: CDR1 MDHEN, CDR2 SYDVKM. Trimming cost V 3 bases and J 6 bases, with 9 bases left between them. The CDR3 contains 12 residues. CDR3 DNA: TGTGCCAGCAGTTTTCAGGGCTCCGAGCAGTACTTC. Its protein is CASSFQGSEQYF.

CDR3 in amino acids: CASSLDRSTDTQYF. The CDR3 DNA is TGTGCCAGCAGCCTGGACAGGAGCACAGATACGCAGTATTTT. This rearrangement joins TRBV6-5 to TRBJ2-3; 7 bases map to TRBD1. The germline CDR1 and CDR2 sequences are MNHEY and SVGAGI. The trim removed 6 bases at V and 0 bases at J, leaving 3 bases unmatched. The CDR3 has 14 amino acids.

The V call is TRBV6-5, the J call TRBJ1-5; D remains unclear. V was trimmed by 7 bases and J by 7 bases, leaving 14 bases between them. Germline CDR1 MNHEY, CDR2 SVGAGI. The CDR3 has 13 amino acids. CDR3 bases: TGTGCCAGCACCCCTGAGAGAGGGCAGCCCCAGCATTTT. It encodes CASTPERGQPQHF.

The chain couples TRBV20-1 to TRBJ2-1; D gene uncertain. The CDR3 length is 9 residues. V was trimmed by 0 bases and J by 15 bases, leaving 6 bases between them. Per the germline V gene, CDR1 is DFQATT and CDR2 is SNEGSKA (reference sequence). CDR3 coding DNA: TGCAGTGCTAGAGAAGCCGGGTTCTTC. Its protein product is CSAREAGFF.

This chain connects TRBV27 to TRBJ2-1; unclear D gene. The germline V and J ends were trimmed by 6 bases and 4 bases, with 4 bases remaining between them. Germline V gene sequence: CDR1 MNHEY, CDR2 SMNVEV (reference sequence). This CDR3 has 11 amino acids. The CDR3 spells CASSRYNEQFF. The CDR3 DNA follows: TGTGCCAGCAGCCGGTACAATGAGCAGTTCTTC.

This clone is a singleton in its sample. Mismatch with germline at one junction end may stem from a read error. The chain recombines TRBV7-9 with TRBJ1-1, with TRBD1 matching 7 bases. The CDR3 loop spans 15 amino acids. Germline CDR1 is SEHNR and CDR2 is FQNEAQ (reference sequence). As DNA, the CDR3 is TGTTCCAGCCACGGACAGGCTAGGGGGAACACTGAAGCTTTCTTT. This codes for CSSHGQARGNTEAFF.

The rearrangement links TRBV28 to TRBJ2-2; 9 bases are shared with TRBD2. V trimming: 5 bases; J trimming: 4 bases; junction bases outside the gene matches: 11. CDR1 is MDHEN, CDR2 SYDVKM, per germline. This CDR3 has 17 residues. The CDR3 sequence is CASSLYLIAGATGELFF. The CDR3 DNA reads as TGTGCCAGCAGTCTATACTTGATAGCGGGAGCCACCGGGGAGCTGTTTTTT. Drawing the rest from reference TRBV28 and TRBJ2-2, the complete variable domain is DVKVTQSSRYLVKRTGEKVFLECVQDMDHENMFWYRQDPGLGLRLIYFSYDVKMKEKGDIPEGYSVSREKKERFSLILESASTNQTSMYLCASSLYLIAGATGELFFGEGSRLTVL.

The chain recombines TRBV28 with TRBJ1-1; D ambiguous. CDR1 MDHEN and CDR2 SYDVKM come from the germline V gene. V gave up 2 bases and J gave up 4 bases, with 8 bases separating them. This CDR3 comprises 13 residues. The CDR3 loop is CASSLSASTEAFF. CDR3 nucleotide sequence: TGTGCCAGCAGTTTAAGCGCCTCCACTGAAGCTTTCTTT.